Included here is one T cell receptor beta chain sequence, with context. Its antigen is unidentified. This may be a read error: a much more frequent sequence differs by one nucleotide. This likely comes from a read error, as the CDR3 has no conserved phenylalanine or tryptophan at its end. The sample originates from a study of read filtering for tumor transcriptome and immune sequencing. Study background: Transcriptome libraries were built from DNase-treated RNA. TCR-mapped reads were about 4 to 11 million with IR-seq versus roughly 80 to 1273 with RNA-seq.

The library was built from roughly 400 ng RNA with molecular barcoded adaptors for alpha/delta and beta/gamma chains. From the reads, TCRdb called clonotypes with MiXCR, one entry per CDR3 protein. The sample consists of over 80,000 distinct CDR3 sequences, 9% to 15% of them appearing once. Study-wide findings and caveats: IR-seq and RNA-seq agreed better without single-read clonotypes.

At the time of active disease, bone marrow was collected from every patient. The source is a donor over 35 with multiple myeloma. Sequencing used a population of CD138-negative cells sorted from bone marrow.

CDR3 sequence reads: CASSQRTSEKDTQYS. The CDR3 DNA reads as TGTGCCAGCAGCCAGCGGACTAGCGAGAAAGATACGCAGTATTCT. The chain employs TRBV3-1 and TRBJ2-3, with 9 bases aligning to TRBD2. Looked up from germline, CDR1 is LGHDT and CDR2 is YNNKEL (reference sequence). The CDR3 length is 15 residues. Trimming removed 3 bases from V and 5 bases from J; junction bases left unmatched: 6.